This T cell receptor beta chain is from a study of regulatory T cells in long-lasting Graves disease. The sample's time point: newly diagnosed GD, antithyroid drugs for less than 3 months. From RNA extracted from PBMCs, the TCR library was made. The collection involved drawing roughly 9 milliliters of peripheral blood into EDTA tubes. CDR3 regions were amplified by Arm-PCR using iRepertoire HTBI primers to build TCR beta libraries. Each CDR3 protein gets one entry after TCRdb re-called the multiplex PCR reads with MiXCR. This table holds some 410,000 distinct CDR3 sequences, roughly 17% found once. These records were also assigned to another study, of T cells in Graves' hyperthyroidism and ophthalmopathy. That study reports: Initially, a first-round RT-PCR of the TCR CDR3 employed the HTBI primer set.

The TCR sequence derives from a woman aged 30 to 39 with Graves disease. Specimen: peripheral blood mononuclear cells (PBMCs), collected at new diagnosis, from a patient treated with antithyroid drugs.

CDR3 loop: CASTDRGGITEAFF. CDR3 nucleotides: TGTGCCAGCACAGACAGGGGAGGAATCACTGAAGCTTTCTTT. This chain joins TRBV19 and TRBJ1-1, with 8 bases matching TRBD1. V trimming: 9 bases; J trimming: 4 bases; junction bases outside the gene matches: 10. The V gene's germline CDR1 is LNHDA and CDR2 SQIVND (reference sequence). The CDR3 sequence is 14 residues long. Variable domain in full (rest from reference TRBV19 and TRBJ1-1): DGGITQSPKYLFRKEGQNVTLSCEQNLNHDAMYWYRQDPGQGLRLIYYSQIVNDFQKGDIAEGYSVSREKKESFPLTVTSAQKNPTAFYLCASTDRGGITEAFFGQGTRLTVV.